The rows below give T cell receptor beta chains drawn from one sample of a study of blood T cell repertoires in COVID-19. Only in-frame clones appear in the TCRdb table, and some are missing; sequencing was by immunoSEQ multiplex PCR. The data show under 500,000 clones, roughly nine tenths seen once. The sample comprised PBMCs or T cells enriched from blood (not recorded which). Source of these receptors: a man in his thirties or forties who had recovered from COVID-19. Both conserved end residues are part of each CDR3.

TRBV29-1,TRBJ2-5,CSVALLAGVEETQYF
TRBV28,TRBJ2-7,CASSGLGAINEQYF
TRBV5-1,TRBJ1-2,CASSMDSRYGYTF
TRBV12-5,TRBJ1-1,CASGPRDLTGDTEAFF
TRBV7-9,TRBJ1-2,CASSLPLDRGNYGYTF
TRBV15,TRBJ1-6,CATSRPYSPLHF
TRBV21-1,TRBJ1-5,CASSKLWGTDTSNQPQHF
TRBV9,TRBJ2-6,CASSAAGGNGANVLTF
TRBV6-5,TRBJ2-6,CATSSEGTGANVLTF
TRBV30,TRBJ1-6,CAWRDTNNSPLHF
TRBV6-5,TRBJ2-7,CASRHSDSGYEQYF
TRBV5-4,TRBJ2-7,CASSQTITTYEQYF
TRBV7-3,TRBJ2-3,CASSLTGLGGSHPDTQYF
TRBV28,TRBJ1-2,CASLRGDRDGYTF
TRBV28,TRBJ2-7,CASNTGGMYEQYF
TRBV7-8,TRBJ1-5,CASSLAGTGYQPQHF
TRBV2,TRBJ2-2,CASRPGQTNTGELFF
TRBV4-1,TRBJ1-2,CASSHPSAGGSHGYTF
TRBV10-2,TRBJ2-7,CASSLAGDYEQYF
TRBV30,TRBJ2-5,CAWSNGGTEETQYF
TRBV6-2/TRBV6-3,TRBJ2-7,CASSYLGTKSYEQYF
TRBV4-1,TRBJ1-4,CASSPGQSYEKLFF
TRBV29-1,TRBJ2-2,CSAMTGYNGELFF
TRBV7-2,TRBJ2-7,CASSLAGGGLGEQYF
TRBV11-2,TRBJ1-2,CASSSGHYGYTF
TRBV7-9,TRBJ1-4,CASSDAGTPAANEKLFF
TRBV6-5,TRBJ2-5,CASRPSGISQETQYF
TRBV18,TRBJ2-1,CASSDERLSSYNEQFF
TRBV7-3,TRBJ2-1,CASSAAGASSYNEQFF
TRBV10-2,TRBJ1-5,CASSVDVGRQPQHF
TRBV21-1,TRBJ2-5,CASSTEDGQGEQETQYF
TRBV15,TRBJ2-2,CATGRQNTGELFF
TRBV7-2,TRBJ1-2,CASSFVNVGGGGYTF
TRBV30,TRBJ1-2,CAWSVLSGDIGYTF
TRBV9,TRBJ1-6,CASSFATGSNSPLHF
TRBV6-5,TRBJ2-7,CASSYSRHPYEQYF
TRBV5-1,TRBJ2-2,CASSQSGTNTGELFF
TRBV5-1,TRBJ2-6,CASRESGANVLTF
TRBV7-3,TRBJ2-1,CASSTQAGEGNEQFF
TRBV6-5,TRBJ1-1,CASSRQGNAEAFF
TRBV7-9,TRBJ2-7,CASSPRTSGPLSEQYF
TRBV9,TRBJ2-5,CASSTFDSLQETQYF
TRBV7-2,TRBJ2-3,CASSLFRGTGLAAADTQYF
TRBV28,TRBJ2-3,CASSLRASSTDTQYF